Shown below are 24 T cell receptor beta chains from a single sample sequenced in a study of blood T cell repertoires in COVID-19. This table comes from immunoSEQ multiplex PCR, and its TCRdb copy is limited to in-frame clones, with some not included. The profile covers around 150,000 clones, with roughly 87% appearing a single time and around 4% taken by the ten largest. Material for sequencing was peripheral blood. Receptors originate from a woman aged 55-75 years who had recovered from COVID-19.

This clone has a single count. V gene TRBV27 combines with J gene TRBJ1-2; D is uncertain. Trimming removed 2 bases from V and 1 base from J, with 8 bases in between. The CDR3 length is 14 residues. Looked up from germline, CDR1 is MNHEY and CDR2 is SMNVEV (reference sequence). This CDR3 reads CASSLVNSNYGYTF. Written as DNA, the CDR3 is TGTGCCAGCAGTTTAGTAAACAGTAACTATGGCTACACCTTC.

The gene calls are TRBV3-1 (or the pseudogene TRBV3-2) and TRBJ2-7; D is uncertain. Germline V CDR1 and CDR2: LGHDT, YNNKEL (reference sequence). With 2 bases removed from V and 6 bases from J, the gap between germline ends came to 8 bases. CDR3 size: 12 residues. The CDR3 DNA reads TGTGCCAGCAGCCAAACTAAAGGCGAGCAGTACTTC. It encodes CASSQTKGEQYF.

This chain links TRBV6-5 with TRBJ1-2, with D possibly TRBD1 on 6 matching bases. Germline CDR1 is MNHEY and CDR2 is SVGAGI. V shed 6 bases and J shed 7 bases, with 12 bases lying between them. The CDR3 runs 12 residues. CDR3 sequence: CASSLSGAGYTF. The CDR3 DNA follows: TGTGCCAGCAGCCTATCAGGGGCTGGCTACACCTTC.

This clone was picked up one time. This rearrangement joins TRBV18 to TRBJ1-4, with D hard to call. The CDR3 is 16 amino acids. Germline V gene sequence: CDR1 KGHSH, CDR2 LQKENI. Trimming took 2 bases from V and 8 from J, leaving 18 bases between them. CDR3 sequence reads: CASSPTLTAVNEKLFF. The DNA for the CDR3 is TGTGCCAGCTCACCAACATTAACGGCGGTCAACGAAAAACTGTTTTTT.

CDR3 bases: TGTGCCAGCAGTGATTTAGCGGGGGGTGTGGGCGAGCAGTACTTC. This translates into CASSDLAGGVGEQYF. The J gene is TRBJ2-7, the V gene TRBV6-1, with 10 bases lining up with TRBD2. With V trimmed by 3 bases and J by 6 bases, 8 bases remained unmatched. Germline CDR1 and CDR2: MNHNS and SASEGT. CDR3 size: 15 residues.

V usage is TRBV5-4 and J usage is TRBJ1-1; 8 positions match TRBD1. The CDR3 extends over 13 amino acids. CDR1 is SGHNT, CDR2 YYREEE, per germline (reference sequence). With 1 base clipped from V and 4 bases from J, the junction kept 0 bases outside the gene matches. The CDR3 sequence: CASSLTGGTEAFF. CDR3 nucleotide sequence: TGTGCCAGCAGCTTGACAGGGGGCACTGAAGCTTTCTTT. The variable domain in full, with the rest retrieved from reference TRBV5-4 and TRBJ1-1, is ETGVTQSPTHLIKTRGQQVTLRCSSQSGHNTVSWYQQALGQGPQFIFQYYREEENGRGNFPPRFSGLQFPNYSSELNVNALELDDSALYLCASSLTGGTEAFFGQGTRLTVV.

This clone appeared a single time. The chain has TRBV2 and TRBJ2-5, with 8 nucleotides matching TRBD2. This CDR3 is built from 17 residues. After removal of 1 base from V and 0 bases from J, the junction contained 7 bases not matched to a gene. CDR1 is SNHLY and CDR2 is FYNNEI in the germline V gene. The CDR3 sequence: CASSEGLVAGNQETQYF. In DNA, the CDR3 is TGTGCCAGCAGTGAAGGTCTGGTAGCGGGGAACCAAGAGACCCAGTACTTC.

This clone was seen a single time. The V gene is TRBV4-2, the J gene TRBJ2-1, with a weak D call TRBD2 (5 bases). Germline CDR1 and CDR2: LGHNA and YNFKEQ. Trimming shortened V by 0 bases and J by 6 bases, and 18 bases separated the two germline ends. This CDR3 has 17 residues. CDR3 protein: CASSQDFGGNGGNEQFF. CDR3 DNA sequence: TGTGCCAGCAGCCAAGATTTCGGCGGAAACGGAGGCAATGAGCAGTTCTTC.

A single count supports this clone. J is TRBJ2-1 and V is TRBV3-1 (or the pseudogene TRBV3-2), with D maybe TRBD2 (5 bases). Trimming shortened V by 6 bases and J by 1 base, and 10 bases separated the two germline ends. The CDR3 totals 14 residues. Germline CDR1 LGHDT, CDR2 YNNKEL (reference sequence). CDR3 residues: CASRPTSSYNEQFF. CDR3 coding DNA: TGTGCCAGCAGACCTACTAGTTCCTACAATGAGCAGTTCTTC.

Comments on this clone: The same CDR3 is also encoded by other DNA sequences in this sample. This chain joins TRBV18 and TRBJ1-4; 8 nucleotides match TRBD1. The CDR3 has 15 amino acids. Germline CDR1 is KGHSH and CDR2 is LQKENI. After removal of 0 bases from V and 8 bases from J, the junction contained 5 bases not matched to a gene. The CDR3 reads CASSPPGQGGEKLFF. The DNA for the CDR3 is TGTGCCAGCTCACCACCAGGACAGGGTGGCGAAAAACTGTTTTTT.

The chain employs TRBV4-1 and TRBJ1-2; TRBD1 matches at 8 bases. The V gene end was trimmed by 0 bases and the J gene end by 4 bases; junction bases not matched to a gene: 10. Germline values: CDR1 MGHRA, CDR2 YSYEKL. The CDR3 is 17 residues long. The CDR3 reads CASSQDLVRDRSYGYTF. The CDR3 region has the DNA TGCGCCAGCAGCCAAGATTTAGTAAGGGACAGGAGCTATGGCTACACCTTC.

The gene calls are TRBV4-3 and TRBJ1-4; D is unresolved. Trimming left V 0 bases short and J 5 bases short, with 7 bases between. CDR3 size: 14 residues. Per the germline V gene, CDR1 is LGHNA and CDR2 is YSLEER. The CDR3 is CASSQDPENEKLFF. CDR3 bases: TGCGCCAGCAGCCAAGATCCGGAGAATGAAAAACTGTTTTTT.

The chain carries TRBV3-1 (or the pseudogene TRBV3-2) and TRBJ2-1; 10 bases match TRBD1. Germline V CDR1 and CDR2: LGHDT, YNNKEL (reference sequence). Germline trimming cut 0 bases from V and 2 bases from J; bases unmatched to any gene: 1. The CDR3 is 16 residues long. This CDR3 is CASSQEDRGTYNEQFF. CDR3 nucleotides: TGTGCCAGCAGCCAAGAGGACAGGGGGACCTACAATGAGCAGTTCTTC.

The genes are TRBV18 and TRBJ1-3, with 7 bases identical to TRBD1. Germline V gene lookup returns CDR1 KGHSH and CDR2 LQKENI. The trim removed 4 bases at V and 3 bases at J, leaving 6 bases unmatched. This CDR3 is built from 15 residues. The CDR3 loop reads CASSHRDSGGNTIYF. In nucleotides, the CDR3 is TGTGCCAGCTCACACAGGGACAGTGGTGGAAACACCATATATTTT.

This chain connects TRBV4-3 to TRBJ2-3, with no clear D. There are 13 residues in the CDR3. Germline CDR1 reads LGHNA; CDR2 reads YSLEER. Trimming stripped 0 bases from V and 5 bases from J, with 6 bases between. The CDR3 spells CASSQDFRDTQYF. The CDR3 DNA is TGCGCCAGCAGCCAAGATTTTAGAGATACGCAGTATTTT.

The CDR3 sequence: CASSPGQFNSPLHF. CDR3 nucleotides: TGTGCCAGCAGCCCTGGACAGTTTAATTCACCCCTCCACTTT. V and J are TRBV3-1 (or the pseudogene TRBV3-2) and TRBJ1-6; TRBD1 might be the D (6 bases). Germline CDR1 is LGHDT and CDR2 is YNNKEL (reference sequence). V lost 4 bases and J 6 bases, leaving 10 bases between the germline ends. The CDR3 spans 14 residues.

The gene calls are TRBV7-9 and TRBJ2-2; 7 positions match TRBD1. The CDR3 covers 14 residues. With 2 bases clipped from V and 6 bases from J, the junction kept 3 bases outside the gene matches. Germline values: CDR1 SEHNR, CDR2 FQNEAQ (reference sequence). As DNA, the CDR3 is TGTGCCAGCAGCTTAACAGGGGCACCCGGGGAGCTGTTTTTT. Translated: CASSLTGAPGELFF.

This chain connects TRBV28 to TRBJ1-4, with 8 bases lining up with TRBD1. The CDR3 is made up of 14 amino acids. From germline, CDR1 is MDHEN and CDR2 SYDVKM. J was trimmed by 5 bases and V by 6 bases; bases with no gene match: 5. The chain's CDR3 is CASSSGQGNEKLFF. The CDR3 region has the DNA TGTGCCAGCAGCTCCGGACAGGGAAATGAAAAACTGTTTTTT. Full variable domain (remainder filled in from reference TRBV28 and TRBJ1-4): DVKVTQSSRYLVKRTGEKVFLECVQDMDHENMFWYRQDPGLGLRLIYFSYDVKMKEKGDIPEGYSVSREKKERFSLILESASTNQTSMYLCASSSGQGNEKLFFGSGTQLSVL.

This clone was counted only a few times. J is TRBJ1-4 and V is TRBV4-1; D is ambiguous. V lost 0 bases to trimming and J lost 10 bases, with 12 bases between them. Germline V gene data show CDR1 as MGHRA and CDR2 as YSYEKL. This CDR3 contains 14 residues. This chain's CDR3 is CASSQEQAGGKLFF. The CDR3 coding sequence is TGCGCCAGCAGCCAAGAGCAGGCAGGAGGAAAACTGTTTTTT.

J is TRBJ2-6 and V is TRBV5-5, with D tentatively TRBD2 (5 bases). Germline V gene sequence: CDR1 SGHKS, CDR2 YYEKEE (reference sequence). The CDR3 is 15 amino acids. Trimming removed 6 bases from V and 2 bases from J, with 12 bases in between. CDR3 protein: CASNLLGAGANVLTF. In DNA, the CDR3 is TGTGCCAGCAACCTATTGGGAGCTGGGGCCAACGTCCTGACTTTC.

The V and J genes are TRBV3-1 (or the pseudogene TRBV3-2) and TRBJ1-5; D is perhaps TRBD1 (6 bases). V lost 6 bases and J lost 2, with 20 bases in between. The germline CDR1 and CDR2 sequences are LGHDT and YNNKEL (reference sequence). This CDR3 region has 17 residues. The CDR3 sequence is CASSPRGRGGRNQPQHF. The CDR3 nucleotides read TGTGCCAGCAGTCCAAGGGGCAGGGGCGGGCGCAATCAGCCCCAGCATTTT.

The table lists this clone with a few counts. J is TRBJ2-2 and V is TRBV4-2, with 12 nucleotides matching TRBD2. The germline gives CDR1 LGHNA, CDR2 YNFKEQ. CDR3 length: 18 amino acids. V trimming: 2 bases; J trimming: 0 bases; junction bases outside the gene matches: 4. CDR3 nucleotides: TGTGCCAGCAGCCAACCTAGCGGGGGGGCCGCGAACACCGGGGAGCTGTTTTTT. It codes for CASSQPSGGAANTGELFF.

The V call is TRBV5-1, the J call TRBJ2-5; 9 nucleotides line up with TRBD2. In germline, CDR1 is SGHRS, CDR2 YFSETQ. The CDR3 runs 14 residues. V dropped 5 bases and J dropped 5; count of bases not matched to a gene: 7. The CDR3 DNA reads as TGCGCCAGCAGTTTTAGCGGGGGCCGGGAGACCCAGTACTTC. It translates to CASSFSGGRETQYF.

The chain carries TRBV28 and TRBJ2-7, with D perhaps matching TRBD2 (6 bases). Germline values: CDR1 MDHEN, CDR2 SYDVKM. This CDR3 has 15 residues. V lost 4 bases and J 2 bases, leaving 15 bases between the germline ends. The CDR3 region is CASSSPAGLTYEQYF. In DNA, the CDR3 is TGTGCCAGCAGTTCCCCAGCGGGCCTAACCTACGAGCAGTACTTC.